This TCR beta chain was identified during a study of radiation and T cells in renal cell carcinoma. Study context: Nephrectomy followed 15 Gy stereotactic body radiation by 4 weeks. Study-wide findings and caveats: From baseline, blood top tumor clonotypes peaked at 2 weeks post-radiation. Without pretreatment biopsies, baseline tumor clonotype presence was undetermined.

Details on this clone: What it binds is not known.

The repertoire was sequenced with immunoSEQ multiplex PCR; TCRdb's copy has only in-frame clones and lacks some. The sample comprises 50,000 to 75,000 clones, around 72% of which are singletons, and approximately 7% rests with the top ten. As to time point: baseline pretreatment blood. Treatment of the sample: 15 Gy SBRT to primary tumor, nephrectomy 4 weeks later. Radiation-treated patients gave blood at baseline, week 2 and week 4. The receptor was derived from a man aged 55 to 69 with renal cell carcinoma. Sequencing used blood, obtained from a patient whose treatment included radiotherapy and nephrectomy.

CDR3 nucleotide sequence: TGCGCCAGCAGCCAAGCCCCCCCGGGGGAGCTGTTTTTT. Translation gives CASSQAPPGELFF. V and J are TRBV4-3 and TRBJ2-2, with D unclear. Germline CDR1 and CDR2: LGHNA and YSLEER. The CDR3 length is 13 residues. The V end lost 1 base, the J end lost 8 bases, and 8 bases lay between the germline ends.